This T cell receptor (beta chain) was sequenced for a study of cytomegalovirus exposure and HLA in healthy donors. Study information: The platform used for the roughly 110 validation repertoires matched that of the roughly 720 first-cohort repertoires, a later analysis reported.

Profiled with immunoSEQ multiplex PCR; TCRdb holds only in-frame clones, not every one. The sample shows a few hundred thousand clones, about 90% of them seen only once. General study findings and limits: Diagnosis of cytomegalovirus status made by the classifier reportedly showed high specificity and sensitivity. Listed as cytomegalovirus-associated were over 150 TCR beta chains.

The CDR3 sequence is 13 residues long. Trimming left V 4 bases short and J 6 bases short, with 11 bases between. Germline V lookup: CDR1 SGHRS, CDR2 YFSETQ. In the case of this clone: Its specificity is not known.

This clonotype was obtained from a young man in good health and CMV-seropositive. The chain joins TRBV5-1 to TRBJ2-1; D might be TRBD1 or TRBD2, each matching 5 bases. Sample: PBMCs. CDR3 DNA sequence: TGCGCCAGCAGCCTAGGGACCTCCAATGAGCAGTTCTTC. Translating gives CASSLGTSNEQFF.